This T cell receptor beta chain was sequenced for a study of early T cells in non-severe SARS-CoV-2 infection. Findings and caveats of the study: Sequences matched to VDJdb favored anti-spike CD8 responses, while private and CD4 specificities were missed.

Many counts were recorded for this clonotype. What it binds is unknown. Individual cDNA molecules received unique molecular identifiers. A single record per CDR3 protein comes from TCRdb applying MiXCR to the 5' RACE reads. The data show tens of thousands of distinct CDR3 sequences, approximately 15% seen once. CDR1 and CDR2 from the germline V gene are SEHNR and FQNEAQ (reference sequence). The CDR3 has 14 residues. V lost 3 bases to trimming and J lost 4 bases, with 11 bases between them. This sample comprised whole blood, obtained at baseline. The V and J genes are TRBV7-9 and TRBJ2-3, with D unclear. The sequence was obtained from an adult who was a healthcare worker with PCR-confirmed SARS-CoV-2 infection or an uninfected control (not recorded which). The CDR3 nucleotides are TGTGCCAGCAGCTTGCGACCGAGCCCAGATACGCAGTATTTT. This sequence encodes CASSLRPSPDTQYF.